These 7 T cell receptor beta chains share one sample of origin, sequenced in a study of T cell responses to AZD1222 COVID-19 vaccine. Here immunoSEQ multiplex PCR was the method, and the copy in TCRdb shows in-frame clones only, minus some. The sample carries 200,000 to 250,000 clones, 90% to 95% recorded once. The specimen comprised peripheral blood, sampled 28 days after the second dose of the MenACWY control vaccine. The source is an adult who received the MenACWY meningococcal vaccine as a control.

The chain has TRBV5-1 and TRBJ1-2; no clear D gene. The germline V gene has CDR1 SGHRS and CDR2 YFSETQ. V was clipped by 4 bases and J by 4 bases, with 11 bases between them. This CDR3 contains 13 residues. The CDR3 is CASSPQTAYGYTF. CDR3 DNA: TGCGCCAGCAGCCCGCAGACGGCCTATGGCTACACCTTC.

This clone was seen a handful of times. The chain has TRBV18 and TRBJ2-3, with 11 bases lining up with TRBD1. J lost 5 bases, V lost 6 bases, and 13 bases had no gene match. Looked up from germline, CDR1 is KGHSH and CDR2 is LQKENI. The CDR3 length is 17 residues. CDR3 DNA: TGTGCCAGCTCCCCATTGGGACAGGGGGGGAGACAAGATACGCAGTATTTT. This gives the protein CASSPLGQGGRQDTQYF.

The chain joins TRBV3-1 (or the pseudogene TRBV3-2) to TRBJ1-6, with a possible D match to TRBD1 (6 bases). Trimming pared 2 bases from V and 0 bases from J, leaving 17 bases between. The CDR3 is made up of 19 amino acids. Germline assignment: CDR1 LGHDT and CDR2 YNNKEL (reference sequence). The CDR3 spells CASSQLYREPSSYNSPLHF. The CDR3 DNA follows: TGTGCCAGCAGCCAACTATACAGGGAGCCGAGCTCCTATAATTCACCCCTCCACTTT.

The CDR3 coding sequence is TGTGCCAGCAGCCCTCGTGGGGGGCGGGCTGAAGCTTTCTTT. Residues: CASSPRGGRAEAFF. The chain recombines TRBV7-9 with TRBJ1-1; D is possibly TRBD1 (6 bases). The germline CDR1 and CDR2 sequences are SEHNR and FQNEAQ (reference sequence). The CDR3 length is 14 residues. Trimming removed 5 bases from V and 6 bases from J, with 16 bases in between. The variable domain in full, with the rest retrieved from reference TRBV7-9 and TRBJ1-1, is DTGVSQNPRHKITKRGQNVTFRCDPISEHNRLYWYRQTLGQGPEFLTYFQNEAQLEKSRLLSDRFSAERPKGSFSTLEIQRTEQGDSAMYLCASSPRGGRAEAFFGQGTRLTVV.

The rearrangement links TRBV7-2 to TRBJ1-1; D uncertain. CDR3 size: 15 residues. Germline V gives CDR1 SGHTA, CDR2 FQGNSA. V was shortened by 0 bases and J by 0 bases, with 8 bases between the two germline ends. CDR3 amino acids: CASSLAATLNTEAFF. The CDR3 DNA is TGTGCCAGCAGCTTAGCGGCCACTCTGAACACTGAAGCTTTCTTT.

V gene TRBV6-5 combines with J gene TRBJ2-5, with D possibly being TRBD2 (6 bases). Germline V gives CDR1 MNHEY, CDR2 SVGAGI. Trimming pared 0 bases from V and 1 base from J, leaving 9 bases between. The CDR3 contains 15 residues. CDR3 sequence (DNA): TGTGCCAGCAGTTACTCCGGGGGTACCCAAGAGACCCAGTACTTC. This gives the protein CASSYSGGTQETQYF.

This chain joins TRBV6-5 and TRBJ1-1, with 8 bases lining up with TRBD1. Germline V gene data show CDR1 as MNHEY and CDR2 as SVGAGI. The V gene end was trimmed by 6 bases and the J gene end by 4 bases; junction bases not matched to a gene: 7. There are 14 residues in the CDR3. As DNA, the CDR3 is TGTGCCAGCAGGGGCAGGGGGCTCGGCACTGAAGCTTTCTTT. It translates to CASRGRGLGTEAFF.